Listed below are T cell receptor beta chains from one sample, sequenced in a study of shared clonotypes between healthy human individuals. This table comes from immunoSEQ multiplex PCR, and its TCRdb copy is limited to in-frame clones, with some not included. The sample records 1.5 million to 1.9 million clones, 95% to 99% being singletons. The sample comprised naive CD4+ T cells sorted from blood. These receptor sequences come from a man aged 25 to 45 in good health. CDR3s include the opening cysteine and the closing phenylalanine or tryptophan. The order of the fields is J gene, V gene, clone size, D gene, CDR3 protein, CDR3 DNA. A D gene is named only where the DNA matches it firmly. Clone size is stated in some rows and not others, as once, few, many or a class when expanded.

TRBJ2-2 TRBV15 - TRBD2 CATSRESGYRREGPGELFF TGTGCCACCAGCAGAGAGAGTGGATACCGGCGGGAGGGCCCCGGGGAGCTGTTTTTT
TRBJ2-2 TRBV6-5 - - CASRGLPNTGELFF TGTGCCAGCAGAGGACTACCGAACACCGGGGAGCTGTTTTTT
TRBJ2-7 TRBV2 once TRBD1 CASTTDRSSYEQYF TGTGCCAGCACCACGGACAGGAGCTCCTACGAGCAGTACTTC
TRBJ1-5 TRBV5-1 - TRBD1 CASSEGQGLNQPQHF TGCGCCAGCAGCGAGGGACAGGGACTTAACCAGCCCCAGCATTTT
TRBJ2-1 TRBV6-1 - - CASSSERNRYNEQFF TGTGCCAGCAGCTCTGAGCGGAACCGCTACAATGAGCAGTTCTTC
TRBJ2-7 TRBV27 - TRBD2 CASSPTSGRLNEQYF TGTGCCAGCAGCCCGACTAGCGGGAGGCTCAACGAGCAGTACTTC
TRBJ1-2 TRBV5-4 - - CASSGGQTNYGYTF TGTGCCAGCAGCGGGGGACAAACAAACTATGGCTACACCTTC
TRBJ2-3 TRBV11-2 - TRBD2 CASSILAVRTDTQYF TGTGCCAGCAGCATACTAGCGGTTCGCACAGATACGCAGTATTTT
TRBJ2-7 TRBV18 - - CASSPDGYEQYF TGTGCCAGCTCACCGGACGGCTACGAGCAGTACTTC
TRBJ1-5 TRBV5-8 - - CASSLVPEWTQHF TGTGCCAGCAGCTTGGTTCCGGAATGGACCCAGCATTTT
TRBJ2-1 TRBV2 - TRBD2 CASSDFRLAGKVDEQFF TGTGCCAGCAGTGATTTTCGTCTAGCGGGGAAGGTGGATGAGCAGTTCTTC
TRBJ2-1 TRBV5-4 - TRBD2 CASSLGTGLGNYNEQFF TGTGCCAGCAGCTTGGGTACGGGACTAGGGAACTACAATGAGCAGTTCTTC
TRBJ2-3 TRBV6-1 - TRBD2 CASSRTSGLPDTQYF TGTGCCAGCAGTCGGACTAGCGGGCTCCCAGATACGCAGTATTTT